These T cell receptor beta chains were read from a single sample in a study of OX40 agonist ivuxolimab in advanced cancers. Clones were read by immunoSEQ multiplex PCR, and TCRdb kept only the in-frame ones, dropping some. Of some 85,000 clones listed, around nine tenths are singletons. The input for sequencing was CD4+ or CD8+ T cells sorted from blood, taken in a trial of the OX40 agonist ivuxolimab. The receptors originated from an adult with an advanced solid tumor such as melanoma, head and neck, liver or kidney cancer. Each CDR3 is given with its conserved first and last residue. Fields, in order: J gene, clone size, D gene, V gene, CDR3 protein, CDR3 DNA. The D gene is left open where the match is weak. Size is omitted from some rows. Given values are once, few, many or a class for expanded clones.

J: TRBJ2-5
size: .
D: TRBD2
V: TRBV7-2
CDR3: CASSLPTSGSETQYF
DNA: TGTGCCAGCAGCTTACCGACTAGCGGGTCGGAGACCCAGTACTTC

J: TRBJ1-1
size: .
D: .
V: TRBV5-6
CDR3: CASSFGTRKAFF
DNA: TGTGCCAGCAGCTTCGGGACAAGAAAAGCTTTCTTT

J: TRBJ2-1
size: .
D: .
V: TRBV7-6
CDR3: CASSSAASSNEQFF
DNA: TGTGCCAGCAGCTCAGCCGCGTCGTCAAATGAGCAGTTCTTC

J: TRBJ1-2
size: .
D: TRBD1
V: TRBV5-1
CDR3: CASSLEGQGDYGYTF
DNA: TGCGCCAGCAGCTTGGAGGGACAGGGTGACTATGGCTACACCTTC

J: TRBJ2-5
size: .
D: TRBD1
V: TRBV29-1
CDR3: CSVEARDREETQYF
DNA: TGCAGCGTTGAAGCCCGGGACAGGGAAGAGACCCAGTACTTC

J: TRBJ2-1
size: .
D: TRBD2
V: TRBV7-4
CDR3: CASSLMAGGEGYNEQFF
DNA: TGTGCCAGCAGCTTAATGGCGGGAGGGGAGGGGTACAATGAGCAGTTCTTC

J: TRBJ2-1
size: .
D: TRBD2
V: TRBV19
CDR3: CASSMGLAGAGQFF
DNA: TGTGCCAGTAGTATGGGACTAGCGGGAGCTGGGCAGTTCTTC

J: TRBJ2-7
size: .
D: TRBD1
V: TRBV7-6
CDR3: CASSSLRTGTYEQYF
DNA: TGTGCCAGCAGCTCCCTGAGGACAGGTACCTACGAGCAGTACTTC

J: TRBJ1-1
size: .
D: .
V: TRBV19
CDR3: CASSIAGGNTEAFF
DNA: TGTGCCAGTAGTATAGCGGGCGGGAACACTGAAGCTTTCTTT

J: TRBJ1-1
size: few
D: .
V: TRBV12-5
CDR3: CASGLVRGGASPAFF
DNA: TGTGCTAGTGGTTTGGTACGGGGTGGGGCCAGCCCAGCTTTCTTT

J: TRBJ1-3
size: .
D: TRBD1
V: TRBV7-2
CDR3: CASSLGGRGYTIYF
DNA: TGTGCCAGCAGCTTAGGTGGCAGGGGGTACACCATATATTTT

J: TRBJ2-2
size: .
D: TRBD2
V: TRBV14
CDR3: CASSQEGGLAGATGELFF
DNA: TGTGCCAGCAGCCAAGAAGGGGGACTAGCGGGAGCCACCGGGGAGCTGTTTTTT

J: TRBJ1-5
size: .
D: .
V: TRBV5-4
CDR3: CASSLDGRVNQPQHF
DNA: TGTGCCAGCAGCTTGGACGGGCGGGTCAATCAGCCCCAGCATTTT

J: TRBJ1-5
size: .
D: .
V: TRBV18
CDR3: CASSPVGQGNQPQHF
DNA: TGTGCCAGCTCACCGGTTGGGCAGGGCAATCAGCCCCAGCATTTT

J: TRBJ2-5
size: .
D: TRBD1
V: TRBV6-1
CDR3: CASGTGQETQYF
DNA: TGTGCCAGCGGGACAGGGCAAGAGACCCAGTACTTC

J: TRBJ2-3
size: .
D: .
V: TRBV28
CDR3: CASSPGIREGTDTQYF
DNA: TGTGCCAGCAGTCCCGGTATACGGGAAGGCACAGATACGCAGTATTTT